This section outlines one T cell receptor (beta chain) sequence together with its context. TCRdb's table, derived via immunoSEQ multiplex PCR, lists solely in-frame clones and lacks some. This table has about 76,000 clones, around nine tenths appearing once. This sample is part of a study of T cell changes during pregnancy in multiple sclerosis. Germline lookup yields CDR1 MNHNS and CDR2 SASEGT. V was shortened by 7 bases and J by 3 bases, with 18 bases between the two germline ends. This CDR3 has 15 residues. The sequence was collected from a female donor in good health, enrolled as a control in a pregnancy study. The chain links TRBV6-1 to TRBJ2-5, with D possibly TRBD2 on 6 matching bases. Specimen: peripheral blood, collected after pregnancy. The chain's CDR3 is CASNGGAAWEETQYF. CDR3 DNA sequence: TGTGCCAGCAATGGCGGGGCGGCTTGGGAAGAGACCCAGTACTTC.